This TCR beta chain was captured by sequencing in a study of blood T cell repertoires in COVID-19. The wider study: Samples taken during acute and convalescent COVID-19 were collected in the United States, Italy and Spain.

Method: immunoSEQ multiplex PCR; TCRdb's copy keeps in-frame clones and lacks some. The sample lists 35,000 to 50,000 clones, roughly nine tenths occurring once. This TCR came from a man between 70 and 80 years old with active COVID-19. What was sequenced was peripheral blood.

The CDR3 sequence: CASSLTPLTGAVYNEQFF. As DNA, the CDR3 is TGTGCCAGCAGCTTAACCCCTTTGACAGGGGCAGTATACAATGAGCAGTTCTTC. The genes are TRBV7-3 and TRBJ2-1, with 8 bases aligning to TRBD1. The CDR3 loop spans 18 amino acids. V was pared by 0 bases and J by 4 bases, with 11 bases of the junction left unmatched. CDR1 SGHTA and CDR2 FQGTGA come from the germline V gene. Full variable domain (outside the CDR3, taken from reference TRBV7-3 and TRBJ2-1): GAGVSQTPSNKVTEKGKYVELRCDPISGHTALYWYRQSLGQGPEFLIYFQGTGAADDSGLPNDRFFAVRPEGSVSTLKIQRTERGDSAVYLCASSLTPLTGAVYNEQFFGPGTRLTVL.